These 8 T cell receptor beta chains came from one sample sequenced in a study of blood T cell repertoires in COVID-19. The table came from immunoSEQ multiplex PCR; TCRdb's copy has only in-frame clones and leaves some out. This table has some 110,000 clones, around four fifths appearing once. Sequencing input: peripheral blood. The receptors were gathered from a man between 70 and 80 years old with acute or convalescent COVID-19.

In nucleotides, the CDR3 is TGCAGTGCAAGTACCCGGGACAGGGGGGTCTCCTACGAGCAGTACTTC. Protein sequence: CSASTRDRGVSYEQYF. The rearrangement joins TRBV20-1 to TRBJ2-7; TRBD1 aligns across 11 bases. V was pared by 6 bases and J by 0 bases, with 10 bases of the junction left unmatched. Germline values: CDR1 DFQATT, CDR2 SNEGSKA (reference sequence). The CDR3 has 16 residues.

The chain combines TRBV19 with TRBJ1-1; D is unresolved. The V gene's germline CDR1 is LNHDA and CDR2 SQIVND (reference sequence). The germline V and J ends were trimmed by 5 bases and 4 bases, with 11 bases remaining between them. This CDR3 comprises 13 residues. CDR3 coding DNA: TGTGCCAGTAGTGCCGGGATCGGCACTGAAGCTTTCTTT. Amino acid sequence: CASSAGIGTEAFF.

The chain joins TRBV2 to TRBJ1-5, with 9 positions matching TRBD1. The germline gives CDR1 SNHLY, CDR2 FYNNEI. Unmatched junction bases numbered 12, after V lost 8 bases and J lost 7 bases. The CDR3 runs 15 residues. The CDR3 loop reads CASGQDRGFQQPQHF. CDR3 nucleotide sequence: TGTGCCAGCGGTCAGGACAGGGGTTTTCAGCAGCCCCAGCATTTT.

In the case of this clone: At one end, the junction sequence differs from germline, possibly due to a read error. The J gene is TRBJ2-2, the V gene TRBV5-1; a possible D gene is TRBD1 (6 bases). The CDR3 has 16 amino acids. Germline V gives CDR1 SGHRS, CDR2 YFSETQ. As DNA, the CDR3 is TGCGCCAGCAGCTTAATCGGGACACTGAACTCCGGGGAGCTGTTTTTT. It encodes CASSLIGTLNSGELFF.

The chain uses TRBV6-1 and TRBJ2-3; 7 bases are shared with TRBD2. The trim removed 1 base at V and 1 base at J, leaving 8 bases unmatched. The CDR3 is 17 residues long. Per the germline V gene, CDR1 is MNHNS and CDR2 is SASEGT. The CDR3 is CASSEVYGGGGTDTQYF. CDR3 coding DNA: TGTGCCAGCAGTGAAGTGTATGGGGGGGGAGGCACAGATACGCAGTATTTT.

Here the CDR3 reads CASSQGWGGSYGYTF. DNA for the CDR3: TGTGCCAGCAGCCAAGGGTGGGGGGGTTCCTATGGCTACACCTTC. The rearrangement links TRBV3-1 (or the pseudogene TRBV3-2) to TRBJ1-2; the D gene is possibly TRBD1 (5 bases). The CDR3 has 15 amino acids. Germline V gene sequence: CDR1 LGHDT, CDR2 YNNKEL (reference sequence). Trimming removed 1 base at V and 4 bases at J, with 13 bases between.

CDR3 sequence (DNA): TGTGCCAGCAGCTCTGTCGGGGGACTCAAAGCTTTCTTT. It translates to CASSSVGGLKAFF. The chain joins TRBV7-9 to TRBJ1-1; TRBD1 might be the D (5 bases). Germline values: CDR1 SEHNR, CDR2 FQNEAQ (reference sequence). This CDR3 has 13 amino acids. Trimming cost V 4 bases and J 9 bases, with 15 bases left between them.

This sequence joins TRBV30 and TRBJ1-4, with a weak D call TRBD1 (5 bases). This CDR3 contains 14 residues. V was shortened by 4 bases and J by 8 bases, with 17 bases between the two germline ends. The germline gives CDR1 GTSNPN, CDR2 SVGIG (reference sequence). The CDR3, as DNA: TGTGCCTGGACTCCGGCCAGGGTAACCGAAAAACTGTTTTTT. Protein: CAWTPARVTEKLFF.